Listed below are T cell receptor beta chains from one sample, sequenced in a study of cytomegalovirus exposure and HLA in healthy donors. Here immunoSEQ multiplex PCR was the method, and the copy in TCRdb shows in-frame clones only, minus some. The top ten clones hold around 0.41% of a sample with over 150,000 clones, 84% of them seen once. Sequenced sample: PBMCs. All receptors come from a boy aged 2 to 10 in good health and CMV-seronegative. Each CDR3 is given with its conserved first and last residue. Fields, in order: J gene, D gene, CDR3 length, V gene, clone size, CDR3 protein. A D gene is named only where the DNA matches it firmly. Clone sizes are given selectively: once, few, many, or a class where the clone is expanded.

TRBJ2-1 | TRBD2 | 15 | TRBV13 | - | CASSMGLAGAYEQFF
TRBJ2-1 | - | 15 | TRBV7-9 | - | CASSPRLIAYNEQFF
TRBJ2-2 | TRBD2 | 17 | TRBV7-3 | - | CASSLGFGGMHTGELFF
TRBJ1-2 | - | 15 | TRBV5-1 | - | CASSWEDGRYYGYTF
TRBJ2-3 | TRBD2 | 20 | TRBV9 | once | CASSGAPPEWSGRGTDTQYF
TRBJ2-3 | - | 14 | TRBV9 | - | CASSVSGGRDTQYF
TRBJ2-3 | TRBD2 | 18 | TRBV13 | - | CASSLLPAGDLIRDTQYF
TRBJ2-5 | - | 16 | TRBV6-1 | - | CASSEEWPGADETQYF
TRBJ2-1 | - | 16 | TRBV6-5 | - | CASSYSVPSSYNEQFF
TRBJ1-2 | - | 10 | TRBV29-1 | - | CSVDRGGYTF
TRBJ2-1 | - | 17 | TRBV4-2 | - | CASSRGLNPSSYNEQFF
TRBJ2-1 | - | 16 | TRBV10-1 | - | CASSESLGSSYNEQFF
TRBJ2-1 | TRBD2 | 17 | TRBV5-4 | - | CASSLVSGGSSYNEQFF
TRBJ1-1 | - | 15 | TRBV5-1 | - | CASSPPTESYTEAFF
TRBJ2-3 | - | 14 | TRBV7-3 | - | CASSSFGSGDTQYF
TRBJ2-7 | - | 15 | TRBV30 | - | CATTPTAISSYEQYF
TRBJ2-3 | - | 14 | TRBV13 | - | CASVLRRQSDTQYF
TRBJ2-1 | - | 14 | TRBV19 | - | CASTQTRALNEQFF
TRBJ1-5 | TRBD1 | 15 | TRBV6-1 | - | CASRPDRGGGQPQHF
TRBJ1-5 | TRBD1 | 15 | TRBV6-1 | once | CASSDLTGSNQPQHF
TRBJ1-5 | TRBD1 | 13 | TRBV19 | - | CASLRGQGSPQHF
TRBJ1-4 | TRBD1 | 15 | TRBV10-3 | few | CAISESKGQGAKLFF
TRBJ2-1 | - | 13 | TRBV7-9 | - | CASSLTGLNEQFF